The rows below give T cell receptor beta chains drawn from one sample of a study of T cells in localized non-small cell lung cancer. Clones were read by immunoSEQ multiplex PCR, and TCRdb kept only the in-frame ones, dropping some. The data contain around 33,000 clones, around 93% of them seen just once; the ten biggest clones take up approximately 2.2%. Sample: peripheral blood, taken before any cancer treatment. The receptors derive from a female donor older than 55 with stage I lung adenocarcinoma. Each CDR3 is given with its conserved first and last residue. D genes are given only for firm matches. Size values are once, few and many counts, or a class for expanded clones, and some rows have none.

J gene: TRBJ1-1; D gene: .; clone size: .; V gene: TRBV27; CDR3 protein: CASSWRGEYSEAFF; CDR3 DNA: TGTGCCAGCAGTTGGAGGGGCGAGTATTCTGAAGCTTTCTTT
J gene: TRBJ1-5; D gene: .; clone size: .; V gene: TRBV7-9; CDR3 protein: CASSLEGWGFGNQPQHF; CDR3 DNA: TGTGCCAGCAGCTTAGAAGGTTGGGGTTTTGGCAATCAGCCCCAGCATTTT
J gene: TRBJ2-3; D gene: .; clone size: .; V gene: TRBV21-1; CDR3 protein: CASSKATGTPSTDTQYF; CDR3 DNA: TGTGCCAGCAGCAAAGCCACCGGGACACCTAGCACAGATACGCAGTATTTT
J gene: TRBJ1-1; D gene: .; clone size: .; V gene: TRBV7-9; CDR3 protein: CASSLEGFRGEAFF; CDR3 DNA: TGTGCCAGCAGCTTAGAAGGTTTCAGGGGTGAAGCTTTCTTT
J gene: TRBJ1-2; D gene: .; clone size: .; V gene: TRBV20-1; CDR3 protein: CSARPSYTF; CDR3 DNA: TGCAGTGCTAGACCCAGCTACACCTTC
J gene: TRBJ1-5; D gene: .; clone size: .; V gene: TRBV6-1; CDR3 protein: CASSESGRGGNQPQHF; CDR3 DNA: TGTGCCAGCAGTGAAAGTGGGCGGGGAGGTAATCAGCCCCAGCATTTT
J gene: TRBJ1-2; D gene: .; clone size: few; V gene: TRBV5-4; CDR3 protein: CASSLEGGLGYGYTF; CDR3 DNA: TGTGCCAGCAGCTTGGAGGGAGGCTTAGGGTATGGCTACACCTTC
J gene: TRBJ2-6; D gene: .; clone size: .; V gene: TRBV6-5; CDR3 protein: CASSRTASGANVLTF; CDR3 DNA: TGTGCCAGCAGCCGGACTGCCTCTGGGGCCAACGTCCTGACTTTC
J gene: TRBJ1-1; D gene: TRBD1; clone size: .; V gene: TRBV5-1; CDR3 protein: CASSLRQGASTEAFF; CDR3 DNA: TGCGCCAGCAGCTTGAGGCAGGGGGCGAGTACTGAAGCTTTCTTT
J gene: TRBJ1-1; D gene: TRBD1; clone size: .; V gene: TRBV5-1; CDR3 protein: CASSSRDRALEAFF; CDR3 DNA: TGCGCCAGCAGCTCCCGGGACAGGGCGCTTGAAGCTTTCTTT
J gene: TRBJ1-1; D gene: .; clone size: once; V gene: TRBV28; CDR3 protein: CASIGTANTEAFF; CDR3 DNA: TGTGCCAGCATCGGGACGGCGAACACTGAAGCTTTCTTT
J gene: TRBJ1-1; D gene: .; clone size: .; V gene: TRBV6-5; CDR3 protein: CASSYKSTGLNTEAFF; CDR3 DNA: TGTGCCAGCAGTTACAAGTCCACAGGGTTGAACACTGAAGCTTTCTTT
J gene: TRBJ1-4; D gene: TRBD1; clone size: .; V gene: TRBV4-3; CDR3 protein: CASSQGGTGGREKLFF; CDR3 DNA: TGCGCCAGCAGCCAAGGGGGGACAGGAGGCAGGGAAAAACTGTTTTTT
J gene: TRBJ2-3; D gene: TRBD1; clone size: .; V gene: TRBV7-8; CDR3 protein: CASSPTGTGGTDTQYF; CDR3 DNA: TGTGCCAGCAGCCCAACCGGGACAGGGGGCACAGATACGCAGTATTTT
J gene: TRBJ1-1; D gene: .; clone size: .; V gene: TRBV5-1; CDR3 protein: CASSLVGGRADTEAFF; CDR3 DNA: TGCGCCAGCAGCTTGGTCGGCGGACGCGCGGACACTGAAGCTTTCTTT
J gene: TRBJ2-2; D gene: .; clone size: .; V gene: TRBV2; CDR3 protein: CASRRAGGLNTGELFF; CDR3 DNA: TGTGCCAGCAGGAGGGCCGGGGGGCTGAACACCGGGGAGCTGTTTTTT
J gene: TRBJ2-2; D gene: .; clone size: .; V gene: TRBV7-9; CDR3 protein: CASGTRANTGELFF; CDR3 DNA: TGTGCCAGCGGGACACGCGCGAACACCGGGGAGCTGTTTTTT
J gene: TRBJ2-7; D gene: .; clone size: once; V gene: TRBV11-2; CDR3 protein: CASSLALGGSYEQYF; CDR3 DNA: TGTGCCAGCAGCTTAGCGCTCGGGGGCTCCTACGAGCAGTACTTC
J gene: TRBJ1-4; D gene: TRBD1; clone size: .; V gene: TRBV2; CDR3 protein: CASSVTGGRGNEKLFF; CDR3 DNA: TGTGCCAGCAGTGTGACAGGGGGCAGGGGAAATGAAAAACTGTTTTTT
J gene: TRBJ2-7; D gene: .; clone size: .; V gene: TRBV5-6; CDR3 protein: CASSLDISYEQYF; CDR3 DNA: TGTGCCAGCAGCTTGGACATCTCCTACGAGCAGTACTTC
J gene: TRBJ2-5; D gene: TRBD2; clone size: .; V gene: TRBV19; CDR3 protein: CASSIYPSGLQETQYF; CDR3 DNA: TGTGCCAGTAGTATATACCCTAGCGGGTTACAAGAGACCCAGTACTTC
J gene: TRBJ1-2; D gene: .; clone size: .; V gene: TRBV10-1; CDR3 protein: CASKDINYGYTF; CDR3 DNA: TGCGCCAGCAAGGACATTAACTATGGCTACACCTTC
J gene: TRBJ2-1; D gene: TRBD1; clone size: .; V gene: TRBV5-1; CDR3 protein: CASSLGQGGHEQFF; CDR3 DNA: TGCGCCAGCAGCTTGGGACAGGGTGGTCATGAGCAGTTCTTC
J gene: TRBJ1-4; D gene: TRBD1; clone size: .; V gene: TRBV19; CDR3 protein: CASSISGTGGTNEKLFF; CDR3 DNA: TGTGCCAGTAGTATCTCCGGGACAGGGGGAACTAATGAAAAACTGTTTTTT
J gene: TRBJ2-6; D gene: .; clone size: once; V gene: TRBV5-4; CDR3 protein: CASSLGGSGANVLTF; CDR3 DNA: TGTGCCAGCAGCTTAGGGGGGTCTGGGGCCAACGTCCTGACTTTC